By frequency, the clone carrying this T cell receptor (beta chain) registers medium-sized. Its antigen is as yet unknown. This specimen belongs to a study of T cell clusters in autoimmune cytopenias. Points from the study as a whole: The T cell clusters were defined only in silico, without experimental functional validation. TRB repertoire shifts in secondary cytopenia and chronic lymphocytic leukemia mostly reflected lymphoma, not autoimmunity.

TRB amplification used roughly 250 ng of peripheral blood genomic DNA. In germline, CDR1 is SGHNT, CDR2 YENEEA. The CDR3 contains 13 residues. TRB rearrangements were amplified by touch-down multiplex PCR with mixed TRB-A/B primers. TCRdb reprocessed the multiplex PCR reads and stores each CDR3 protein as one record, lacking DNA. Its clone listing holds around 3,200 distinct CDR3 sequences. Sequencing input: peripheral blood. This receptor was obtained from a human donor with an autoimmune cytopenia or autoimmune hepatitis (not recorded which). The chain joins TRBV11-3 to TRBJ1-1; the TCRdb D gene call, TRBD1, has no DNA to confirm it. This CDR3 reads CASSLDRGGEAFF.